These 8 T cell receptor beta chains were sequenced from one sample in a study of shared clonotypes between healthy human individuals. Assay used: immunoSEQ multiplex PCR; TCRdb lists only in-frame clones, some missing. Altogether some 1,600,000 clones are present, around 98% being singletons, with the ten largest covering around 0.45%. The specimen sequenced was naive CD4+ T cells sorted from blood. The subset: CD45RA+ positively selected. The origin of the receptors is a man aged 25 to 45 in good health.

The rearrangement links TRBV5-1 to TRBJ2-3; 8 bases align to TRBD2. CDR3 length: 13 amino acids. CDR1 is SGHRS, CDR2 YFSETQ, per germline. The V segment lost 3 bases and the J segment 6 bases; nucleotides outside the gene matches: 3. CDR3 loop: CASSSSGPDTQYF. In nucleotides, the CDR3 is TGCGCCAGCAGCTCTAGCGGGCCGGATACGCAGTATTTT.

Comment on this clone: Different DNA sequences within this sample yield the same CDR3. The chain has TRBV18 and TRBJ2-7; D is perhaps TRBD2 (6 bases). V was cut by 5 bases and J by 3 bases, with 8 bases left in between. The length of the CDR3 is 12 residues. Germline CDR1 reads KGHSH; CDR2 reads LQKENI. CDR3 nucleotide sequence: TGTGCCAGCTCAGCGACTAGCTACGAGCAGTACTTC. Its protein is CASSATSYEQYF.

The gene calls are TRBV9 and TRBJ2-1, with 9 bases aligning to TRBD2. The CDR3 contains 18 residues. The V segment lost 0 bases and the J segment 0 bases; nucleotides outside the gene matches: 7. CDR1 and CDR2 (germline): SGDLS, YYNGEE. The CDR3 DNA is TGTGCCAGCAGCGTAGAGGAACTAGCGGGTTTCTCCTACAATGAGCAGTTCTTC. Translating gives CASSVEELAGFSYNEQFF.

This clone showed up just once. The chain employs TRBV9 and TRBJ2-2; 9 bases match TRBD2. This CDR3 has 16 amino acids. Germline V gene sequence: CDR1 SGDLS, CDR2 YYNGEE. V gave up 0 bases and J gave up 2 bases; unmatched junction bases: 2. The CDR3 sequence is CASSVGLAVNTGELFF. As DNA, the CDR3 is TGTGCCAGCAGCGTAGGACTAGCGGTTAACACCGGGGAGCTGTTTTTT.

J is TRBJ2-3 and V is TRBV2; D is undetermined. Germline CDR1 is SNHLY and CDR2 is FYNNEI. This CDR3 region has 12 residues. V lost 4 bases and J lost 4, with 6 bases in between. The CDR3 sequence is CASSGTSDTQYF. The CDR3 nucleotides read TGTGCCAGCAGTGGGACCTCAGATACGCAGTATTTT.

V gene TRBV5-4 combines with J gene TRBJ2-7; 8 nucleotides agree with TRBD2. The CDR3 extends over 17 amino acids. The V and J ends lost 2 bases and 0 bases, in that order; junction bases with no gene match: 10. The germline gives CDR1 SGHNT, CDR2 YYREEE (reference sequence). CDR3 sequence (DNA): TGTGCCAGCAGCTTCGGTGGCGGGAGGATCCTCTCCTACGAGCAGTACTTC. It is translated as CASSFGGGRILSYEQYF.

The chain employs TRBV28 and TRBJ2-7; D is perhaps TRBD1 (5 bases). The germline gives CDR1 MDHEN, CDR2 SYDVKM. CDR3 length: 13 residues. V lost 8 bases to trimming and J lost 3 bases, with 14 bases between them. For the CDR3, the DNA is TGTGCCAGCCAAAAGTACAGGTTCTACGAGCAGTACTTC. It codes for CASQKYRFYEQYF.

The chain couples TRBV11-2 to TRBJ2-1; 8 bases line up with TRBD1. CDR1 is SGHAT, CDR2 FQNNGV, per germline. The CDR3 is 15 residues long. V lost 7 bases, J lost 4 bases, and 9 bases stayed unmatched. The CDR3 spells CASIQYRGKYNEQFF. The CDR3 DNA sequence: TGTGCCAGCATCCAGTACAGGGGGAAGTACAATGAGCAGTTCTTC.